This is a list of T cell receptor beta chains from one sample in a study of blood T cell repertoires in COVID-19. Generated by immunoSEQ multiplex PCR, the TCRdb table keeps only in-frame clones and is missing some. This table holds around 78,000 clones, about 90% found once. Sequencing was carried out using peripheral blood. The receptor set was obtained from a human donor in a cohort sampled during active COVID-19. CDR3s include the opening cysteine and the closing phenylalanine or tryptophan. The D gene is left open where the match is weak. Rows give clone size only sometimes, using once, few, many, or a class for an expanded clone.

V	D	size	J	DNA	CDR3
TRBV6-4	-	-	TRBJ1-2	TGTGCCAGCAGTGACTCGAGAGGAACCAACTATGGCTACACCTTC	CASSDSRGTNYGYTF
TRBV6-5	-	-	TRBJ2-7	TGTGCCAGCTCGCGGGCGGACGAGCAGTACTTC	CASSRADEQYF
TRBV18	-	-	TRBJ1-4	TGTGCCAGCTCACCCGGGGGGGTGCTGGATGAAAAACTGTTTTTT	CASSPGGVLDEKLFF
TRBV6-6	TRBD2	-	TRBJ2-1	TGTGCCAGCAGACAACCGGGACTAGCGGGAGTTGAGCAGTTCTTC	CASRQPGLAGVEQFF
TRBV4-2	-	-	TRBJ1-2	TGTGCCAGCAGCCAAGGGAGGGACTATGGCTACACCTTC	CASSQGRDYGYTF
TRBV19	TRBD2	-	TRBJ2-5	TGTGCCAGTAGTAAAACGCCGGGACTAGCGGGAGACTTC	CASSKTPGLAGDF
TRBV14	TRBD2	-	TRBJ2-1	TGTGCCAGCAGCCAAAGCGGGAGCTGGCACAATGAGCAGTTCTTC	CASSQSGSWHNEQFF
TRBV27	TRBD2	-	TRBJ2-7	TGTGCCAGCAGGCAAGAGGGACTAGAGGTTTACGAGCAGTACTTC	CASRQEGLEVYEQYF
TRBV24-1	-	-	TRBJ2-1	TGTGCCACCAGTGATTATCGCGGGGGCCCCTACAATGAGCAGTTCTTC	CATSDYRGGPYNEQFF
TRBV18	-	-	TRBJ1-1	TGTGCCAGCTCACGGACAACAGGGTTGAACACTGAAGCTTTCTTT	CASSRTTGLNTEAFF
TRBV7-9	-	-	TRBJ1-4	TGTGCCAGCAGCAGCCTCGGGGGAGGGTTTCGGGAAAAACTGTTTTTT	CASSSLGGGFREKLFF
TRBV11-2	-	-	TRBJ2-6	TGTGCCAGCAGCAGCACTAGCTCTGGGGCCAACGTCCTGACTTTC	CASSSTSSGANVLTF
TRBV5-5	TRBD1	-	TRBJ1-4	TGTGCCAGCAGCTTGGGGCAGGGGGCCGGCCGCGGTGAAAAACTGTTTTTT	CASSLGQGAGRGEKLFF
TRBV7-2	TRBD2	-	TRBJ2-5	TGTGCCAGCAGCCCCGGGGGAGCGGGGGGAGAGACCCAGTACTTC	CASSPGGAGGETQYF
TRBV6-2/TRBV6-3	TRBD1	-	TRBJ1-1	TGTGCCAGCAGTTGGACAGGGGTTGACACTGAAGCTTTCTTT	CASSWTGVDTEAFF
TRBV11-3	TRBD2	-	TRBJ2-1	TGTGCCAGCACGTCAATTTGGGGGGAGGGCCGCGATGAGCAGTTCTTC	CASTSIWGEGRDEQFF
TRBV6-6	-	once	TRBJ2-7	TGTGCCAGCAGTTACTCTTATCGAGAGCCCTACGAGCAGTACTTC	CASSYSYREPYEQYF
TRBV14	-	-	TRBJ1-1	TGTGCCAGCTCGACACTCCAGCGGGACGCTGAAGCTTTCTTT	CASSTLQRDAEAFF
TRBV27	-	once	TRBJ1-5	TGTGCCAGCAGAGGGGGAGTGTTCCAGCCCCAGCATTTT	CASRGGVFQPQHF
TRBV5-1	-	-	TRBJ2-7	TGCGCCAGTCCTACAACCGCCCACAGAGACTACGAGCAGTACTTC	CASPTTAHRDYEQYF
TRBV11-2	-	-	TRBJ1-4	TGTGCCAGCGGAAACGGGGGGGTAGGGGAAAAACTGTTTTTT	CASGNGGVGEKLFF
TRBV5-6	TRBD1	-	TRBJ2-1	TGTGCCAGCAGCTTGGAGACAGGGTCTGGCAATGAGCAGTTCTTC	CASSLETGSGNEQFF
TRBV24-1	-	-	TRBJ2-7	TGTGCCACCAGTGACGTCTACGAGCAGTACTTC	CATSDVYEQYF
TRBV27	-	-	TRBJ1-2	TGTGCCAGCAGTTTATCGAAGACAGGCTATGGCTACACCTTC	CASSLSKTGYGYTF
TRBV14	-	-	TRBJ2-7	TGTGCCAGCAGCCAAGTCCGAACAGGGCTGGGCGAGCAGTACTTC	CASSQVRTGLGEQYF
TRBV2	TRBD2	-	TRBJ2-7	TGTGCCAGCAGGACGGGACTAGCGGGGGTCGAGCAGTACTTC	CASRTGLAGVEQYF
TRBV11-2	-	-	TRBJ2-1	TGTGCCAGCAGCTTAGGGGTAGGGGATAATAATGAGCAGTTCTTC	CASSLGVGDNNEQFF
TRBV14	-	-	TRBJ2-1	TGTGCCAGCAGCCTAGGAGGGAGCTACAATGAGCAGTTCTTC	CASSLGGSYNEQFF
TRBV3-1/TRBV3-2	TRBD2	-	TRBJ2-3	TGTGCCAGCAGCCAAAGGGAGACTAGCTCAGATACGCAGTATTTT	CASSQRETSSDTQYF
TRBV10-3	-	-	TRBJ2-6	TGTGCCATCAGTTCAAGCACCTCTGGGGCCAACGTCCTGACTTTC	CAISSSTSGANVLTF
TRBV30	-	-	TRBJ2-5	TGTGCCTGGGGCGACGGTCGGGGTTCGGGAGAGACCCAGTACTTC	CAWGDGRGSGETQYF
TRBV27	TRBD2	-	TRBJ2-1	TGTGCCAGCAGTCCTTTAGCGGGAGGGCCCCATGAGCAGTTCTTC	CASSPLAGGPHEQFF
TRBV6-1	-	-	TRBJ2-3	TGTGCCAGCAGTGAATTGGGGGGGCTTACAGATACGCAGTATTTT	CASSELGGLTDTQYF
TRBV4-2	TRBD1	-	TRBJ1-2	TGTGCCAGCAGCCTCCACGGACAGGGGGCTCGCTATGGCTACACCTTC	CASSLHGQGARYGYTF
TRBV6-5	-	-	TRBJ2-6	TGTGCCAGCAGACGGAGGTCTGGGGCCAACGTCCTGACTTTC	CASRRRSGANVLTF
TRBV25-1	TRBD1	few	TRBJ2-3	TGTGCCAGCGGCACAGGGGGCAGGGATACGCAGTATTTT	CASGTGGRDTQYF
TRBV5-1	-	-	TRBJ2-7	TGCGCCAGCAGCTCTTTTTCAGGGCGATCCTACGAGCAGTACTTC	CASSSFSGRSYEQYF
TRBV7-3	-	-	TRBJ2-5	TGTGCCAGCAGCTTATACTATGAAGAGACCCAGTACTTC	CASSLYYEETQYF
TRBV19	TRBD1	-	TRBJ1-6	TGTGCCAGTAGTATGGGACAGGACGGTTCACCCCTCCACTTT	CASSMGQDGSPLHF
TRBV11-2	TRBD1	-	TRBJ1-1	TGTGCCAGCAGCACCACAGGGGCGGACACTGAAGCTTTCTTT	CASSTTGADTEAFF
TRBV7-9	-	-	TRBJ1-4	TGTGCCAGCAGCCCTCGACAGTCTCTGGGGGAAAAACTGTTTTTT	CASSPRQSLGEKLFF
TRBV28	TRBD2	-	TRBJ2-7	TGTGCCAGCAGTGCCTTTAAGGCGGGGGGGTCCTACGAGCAGTACTTC	CASSAFKAGGSYEQYF
TRBV12-3/TRBV12-4	-	-	TRBJ2-3	TGTGCCAGCAGTTTCCTTACAGATACGCAGTATTTT	CASSFLTDTQYF
TRBV29-1	TRBD1	-	TRBJ1-3	TGCAGCGTTGGGGGAGCGGGACAGGGTCCAGGAAACACCATATATTTT	CSVGGAGQGPGNTIYF
TRBV9	-	-	TRBJ1-1	TGTGCCAGCAGCGCCAGGGTTTCGAACACTGAAGCTTTCTTT	CASSARVSNTEAFF
TRBV2	TRBD2	-	TRBJ2-1	TGTGCCAGCAGTGGACTAGCGGCTGTCGGGGAGCAGTTCTTC	CASSGLAAVGEQFF